The 19 T cell receptor beta chains below were found in one sample sequenced in a study of blood T cell repertoires in COVID-19. Profiling relied on immunoSEQ multiplex PCR, and the TCRdb table lists in-frame clones only, not all of them. The sample carries around 120,000 clones, around four fifths recorded once. The sequencing sample was made of peripheral blood. These receptors were collected from a human donor in a cohort sampled during active COVID-19.

The chain carries TRBV4-1 and TRBJ1-4; D is unclear. Trimming removed 4 bases from V and 5 bases from J, with 8 bases in between. The CDR3 sequence is 13 residues long. Germline V gene data show CDR1 as MGHRA and CDR2 as YSYEKL. The CDR3, as DNA: TGCGCCAGCAGCCCGGACTTAAATGAAAAACTGTTTTTT. It yields the protein CASSPDLNEKLFF.

The V and J genes are TRBV6-2 or TRBV6-3 and TRBJ1-2, with no clear D. Germline-derived CDR1 and CDR2 are MNHEY and SVGEGT. V dropped 6 bases and J dropped 0 bases, with 14 bases sitting between them. CDR3 length equals 15 residues. The CDR3 spells CASSRGGRANYGYTF. The CDR3 DNA sequence: TGTGCCAGCAGCCGAGGTGGCAGAGCTAACTATGGCTACACCTTC.

This chain uses TRBV20-1 with TRBJ2-2, with 9 bases lining up with TRBD2. The V gene end was trimmed by 3 bases and the J gene end by 4 bases; junction bases not matched to a gene: 6. This CDR3 is built from 15 residues. CDR1 and CDR2 (germline): DFQATT, SNEGSKA (reference sequence). The DNA of the CDR3 is TGCAGTGCTAGTAGTCAGCGGGGGGCCACCGGGGAGCTGTTTTTT. Translation: CSASSQRGATGELFF.

V and J are TRBV7-3 and TRBJ2-3; 9 nucleotides align to TRBD2. CDR1 SGHTA and CDR2 FQGTGA come from the germline V gene. J was trimmed by 5 bases and V by 3 bases; bases with no gene match: 6. The CDR3 covers 15 residues. The CDR3, as DNA: TGTGCCAGCAGCTTGGCGGGACTAGCTGGAGATACGCAGTATTTT. Protein sequence: CASSLAGLAGDTQYF. The full variable domain, in which reference TRBV7-3 and TRBJ2-3 provide the parts outside the CDR3, is GAGVSQTPSNKVTEKGKYVELRCDPISGHTALYWYRQSLGQGPEFLIYFQGTGAADDSGLPNDRFFAVRPEGSVSTLKIQRTERGDSAVYLCASSLAGLAGDTQYFGPGTRLTVL.

The rearrangement joins TRBV18 to TRBJ2-1; 12 bases fit TRBD2. Germline assignment: CDR1 KGHSH and CDR2 LQKENI. Trimming removed 3 bases from V and 5 bases from J; junction bases left unmatched: 8. The CDR3 covers 17 residues. CDR3 bases: TGTGCCAGCTCACCGCTAGCGGGGGGGAATTCTCACAATGAGCAGTTCTTC. Its protein product is CASSPLAGGNSHNEQFF.

This chain uses TRBV27 with TRBJ1-5; D unclear. Trimming left V 0 bases short and J 0 bases short, with 12 bases between. CDR3 length: 17 amino acids. CDR1 is MNHEY, CDR2 SMNVEV, per germline (reference sequence). CDR3 protein: CASSLSRTGYSNQPQHF. The CDR3 bases are TGTGCCAGCAGTTTATCCAGGACGGGGTATAGCAATCAGCCCCAGCATTTT.

The chain links TRBV5-4 to TRBJ2-4; 8 nucleotides line up with TRBD2. This CDR3 has 13 amino acids. The V segment lost 0 bases and the J segment 9 bases; nucleotides outside the gene matches: 2. The V gene's germline CDR1 is SGHNT and CDR2 YYREEE (reference sequence). CDR3 nucleotides: TGTGCCAGCAGCTTGGGGGGGACTAGCATTCAGTACTTC. Amino acids: CASSLGGTSIQYF.

The chain carries TRBV15 and TRBJ1-2, with 11 bases aligning to TRBD1. Trimming removed 2 bases from V and 5 bases from J; junction bases left unmatched: 10. CDR1 and CDR2 (germline): LNHNV, YYDKDF (reference sequence). The CDR3 is 17 residues long. CDR3 sequence: CATSRTPGTGGWYGYTF. The CDR3 bases are TGTGCCACCAGCAGAACCCCCGGGACAGGGGGTTGGTATGGCTACACCTTC.

V and J are TRBV7-9 and TRBJ2-7, with D perhaps TRBD1 (6 bases). V gave up 2 bases and J gave up 7 bases, with 21 bases separating them. This CDR3 is 16 amino acids long. Germline V CDR1 and CDR2: SEHNR, FQNEAQ (reference sequence). DNA of the CDR3: TGTGCCAGCAGCTTACCCCTGGGCAGGGGACGTACGGAGCAGTACTTC. The encoded protein is CASSLPLGRGRTEQYF.

The chain links TRBV5-1 to TRBJ2-2; D possibly corresponds to TRBD1 (5 bases). Trimming took off 0 bases at V and 4 bases at J, with 7 bases between the two ends. Germline V CDR1 and CDR2: SGHRS, YFSETQ. This CDR3 has 14 residues. CDR3 sequence reads: CASSLDGATGELFF. The DNA for the CDR3 is TGCGCCAGCAGCTTGGATGGGGCCACCGGGGAGCTGTTTTTT.

This clone appeared a single time. CDR3: CASKSGTGGNEQFF. DNA of the CDR3: TGTGCCAGCAAGTCGGGGACAGGGGGCAATGAGCAGTTCTTC. The chain couples TRBV2 to TRBJ2-1; 11 nucleotides match TRBD1. Germline CDR1 and CDR2: SNHLY and FYNNEI. This CDR3 is 14 amino acids long. J was trimmed by 6 bases and V by 7 bases; bases with no gene match: 5.

The rearrangement joins TRBV9 to TRBJ2-7, with D possibly being TRBD1 (6 bases). Germline V gives CDR1 SGDLS, CDR2 YYNGEE. Trimming stripped 4 bases from V and 0 bases from J, with 14 bases between. This CDR3 contains 15 residues. The CDR3 sequence: CASSRTGLYSYEQYF. For the CDR3, the DNA is TGTGCCAGCAGCCGAACAGGGCTATACTCCTACGAGCAGTACTTC.

V and J are TRBV5-4 and TRBJ2-5, with D tentatively TRBD2 (7 bases). With 3 bases removed from V and 1 base from J, the gap between germline ends came to 10 bases. In germline, CDR1 is SGHNT, CDR2 YYREEE (reference sequence). This CDR3 has 14 residues. The CDR3 DNA sequence: TGTGCCAGCAGCTCTGCGGGGGCCCAAGAGACCCAGTACTTC. This sequence encodes CASSSAGAQETQYF.

The V gene is TRBV7-8, the J gene TRBJ1-6, with D possibly TRBD1 on 5 matching bases. The CDR3 totals 17 residues. The germline V gene has CDR1 SGHVS and CDR2 FQNEAQ. Trimming stripped 1 base from V and 2 bases from J, with 12 bases between. The CDR3 region has the DNA TGTGCCAGCAGCTTAGACAAAGGGGTACCCTATAATTCACCCCTCCACTTT. It translates to CASSLDKGVPYNSPLHF.

There are a few counts of this clone. The chain links TRBV4-3 to TRBJ2-7; 10 nucleotides match TRBD1. V lost 3 bases, J lost 4 bases, and 9 bases stayed unmatched. The CDR3 spans 16 residues. Germline CDR1 and CDR2: LGHNA and YSLEER. CDR3 DNA sequence: TGCGCCAGCAGCCAGCTTCCGGGACAGGGGTTTTACGAGCAGTACTTC. Protein: CASSQLPGQGFYEQYF.

The V and J genes are TRBV7-2 and TRBJ2-7; no clear D gene. The V and J ends lost 1 base and 0 bases respectively, with 7 bases between them. The germline V gene encodes CDR1 SGHTA and CDR2 FQGNSA. CDR3 length equals 14 residues. The CDR3 region is CASSLVSYSYEQYF. The CDR3 DNA sequence: TGTGCCAGCAGCTTAGTCTCCTACTCCTACGAGCAGTACTTC.

This chain uses TRBV23-1 with TRBJ2-3; D is perhaps TRBD2 (6 bases). TRBV23-1 is filed as an ORF, its function uncertain. With 0 bases removed from V and 4 bases from J, the gap between germline ends came to 14 bases. CDR3 size: 16 residues. The CDR3 DNA sequence: TGCGCCAGCAGTCAATCTGAACGGGAGAGGGCAGATACGCAGTATTTT. Protein sequence: CASSQSERERADTQYF.

The chain carries TRBV29-1 and TRBJ1-2; 11 bases line up with TRBD1. The CDR3 is 14 amino acids. The germline V gene has CDR1 SQVTM and CDR2 ANQGSEA. J gave up 4 bases and V 7 bases, and 8 bases lay outside the gene matches. The DNA for the CDR3 is TGCAGCGCTACCCGGACAGGGGGCGCCTATGGCTACACCTTC. It encodes CSATRTGGAYGYTF.

This clone appeared a few times. The same CDR3 arises from other DNA sequences in this sample as well. The V and J genes are TRBV30 and TRBJ2-2; TRBD1 agrees at 10 bases. In germline, CDR1 is GTSNPN, CDR2 SVGIG (reference sequence). Losses at the gene ends were 3 bases for V and 4 bases for J; bases not matched to a gene: 2. The length of the CDR3 is 14 residues. The CDR3 sequence is CAWSRTGGTGELFF. The CDR3 coding sequence is TGTGCCTGGAGCAGGACAGGGGGCACCGGGGAGCTGTTTTTT.